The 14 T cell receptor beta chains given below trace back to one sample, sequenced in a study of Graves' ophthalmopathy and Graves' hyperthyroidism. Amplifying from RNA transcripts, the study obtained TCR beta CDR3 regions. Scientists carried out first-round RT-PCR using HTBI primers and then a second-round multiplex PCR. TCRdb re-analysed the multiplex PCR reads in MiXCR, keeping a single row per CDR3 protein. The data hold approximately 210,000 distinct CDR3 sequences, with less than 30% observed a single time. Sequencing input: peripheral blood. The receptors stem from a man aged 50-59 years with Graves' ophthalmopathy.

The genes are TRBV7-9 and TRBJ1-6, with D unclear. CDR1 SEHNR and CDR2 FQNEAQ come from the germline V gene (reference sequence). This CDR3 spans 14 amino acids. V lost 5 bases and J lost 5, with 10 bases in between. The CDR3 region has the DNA TGTGCCAGCAGCCCCGGGAACAATAATTCACCCCTCCACTTT. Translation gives CASSPGNNNSPLHF.

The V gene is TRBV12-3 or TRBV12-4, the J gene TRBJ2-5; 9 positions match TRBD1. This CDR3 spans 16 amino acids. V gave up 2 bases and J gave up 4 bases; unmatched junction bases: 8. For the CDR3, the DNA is TGTGCCAGCAGTTTACCTTACAGGGGGCAGGTAGAGACCCAGTACTTC. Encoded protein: CASSLPYRGQVETQYF.

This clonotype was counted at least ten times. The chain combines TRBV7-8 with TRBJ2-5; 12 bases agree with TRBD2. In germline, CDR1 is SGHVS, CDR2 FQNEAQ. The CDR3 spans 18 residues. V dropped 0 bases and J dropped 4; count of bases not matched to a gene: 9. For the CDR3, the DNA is TGTGCCAGCAGCTTAGCCCCGAGGACTAGCGGGACCACAGAGACCCAGTACTTC. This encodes CASSLAPRTSGTTETQYF.

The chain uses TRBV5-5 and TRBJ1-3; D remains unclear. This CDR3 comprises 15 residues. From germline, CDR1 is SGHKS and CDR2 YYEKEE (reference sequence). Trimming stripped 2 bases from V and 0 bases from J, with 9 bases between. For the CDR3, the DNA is TGTGCCAGCAGCTTCGGCCCCATCTCTGGAAACACCATATATTTT. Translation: CASSFGPISGNTIYF.

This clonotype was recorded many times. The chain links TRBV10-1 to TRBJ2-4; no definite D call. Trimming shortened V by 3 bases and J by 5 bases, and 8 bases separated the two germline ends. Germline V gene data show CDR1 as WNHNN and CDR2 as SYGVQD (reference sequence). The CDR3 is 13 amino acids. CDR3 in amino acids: CASSESPENIQYF. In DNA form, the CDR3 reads TGCGCCAGCAGTGAATCTCCAGAAAACATTCAGTACTTC.

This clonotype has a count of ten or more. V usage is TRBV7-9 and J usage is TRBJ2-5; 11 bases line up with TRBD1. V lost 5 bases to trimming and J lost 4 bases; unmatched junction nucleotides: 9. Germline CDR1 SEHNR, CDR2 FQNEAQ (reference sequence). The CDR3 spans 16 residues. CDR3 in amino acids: CASSTSDRGLIETQYF. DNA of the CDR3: TGTGCCAGCAGCACCTCGGACAGGGGGCTCATAGAGACCCAGTACTTC.

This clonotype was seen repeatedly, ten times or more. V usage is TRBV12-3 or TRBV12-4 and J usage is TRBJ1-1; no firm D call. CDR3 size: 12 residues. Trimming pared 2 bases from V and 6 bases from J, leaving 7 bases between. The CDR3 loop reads CASSLIGAEAFF. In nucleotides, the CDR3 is TGTGCCAGCAGTTTAATTGGGGCTGAAGCTTTCTTT.

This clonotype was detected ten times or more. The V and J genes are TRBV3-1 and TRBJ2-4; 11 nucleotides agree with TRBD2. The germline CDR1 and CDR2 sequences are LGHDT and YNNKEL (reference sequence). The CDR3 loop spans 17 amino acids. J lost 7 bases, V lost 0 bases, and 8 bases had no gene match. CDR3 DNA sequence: TGTGCCAGCAGCCAAGAGGCTAGCGGGAGGAACGTGAACATTCAGTACTTC. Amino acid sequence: CASSQEASGRNVNIQYF. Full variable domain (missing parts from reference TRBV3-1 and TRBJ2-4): DTAVSQTPKYLVTQMGNDKSIKCEQNLGHDTMYWYKQDSKKFLKIMFSYNNKELIINETVPNRFSPKSPDKAHLNLHINSLELGDSAVYFCASSQEASGRNVNIQYFGAGTRLSVL.

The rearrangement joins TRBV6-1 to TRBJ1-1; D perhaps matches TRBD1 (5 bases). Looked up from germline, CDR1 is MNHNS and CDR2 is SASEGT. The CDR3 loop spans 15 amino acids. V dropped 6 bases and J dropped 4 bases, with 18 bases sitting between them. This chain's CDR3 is CASSATTAGTTEAFF. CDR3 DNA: TGTGCCAGCAGCGCTACGACCGCCGGGACCACTGAAGCTTTCTTT.

CDR3 DNA: TGTGCCAGCATGGGCCCCTCAGCGGGAAACACCGGGGAGCTGTTTTTT. Its protein is CASMGPSAGNTGELFF. The chain carries TRBV6-1 and TRBJ2-2; 7 nucleotides line up with TRBD2. Trimming cost V 7 bases and J 2 bases; bases outside gene matches: 10. Germline assignment: CDR1 MNHNS and CDR2 SASEGT. This CDR3 spans 16 amino acids.

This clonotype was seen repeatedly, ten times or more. CDR3 in amino acids: CASALARLHYGYTF. CDR3 in DNA: TGCGCCAGCGCCTTAGCGAGACTGCATTATGGCTACACCTTC. This rearrangement joins TRBV5-1 to TRBJ1-2, with unresolved D. Trimming shortened V by 7 bases and J by 5 bases, and 18 bases separated the two germline ends. The CDR3 runs to 14 residues. Germline assignment: CDR1 SGHRS and CDR2 YFSETQ. Full variable domain (rest looked up from reference TRBV5-1 and TRBJ1-2): KAGVTQTPRYLIKTRGQQVTLSCSPISGHRSVSWYQQTPGQGLQFLFEYFSETQRNKGNFPGRFSGRQFSNSRSEMNVSTLELGDSALYLCASALARLHYGYTFGSGTRLTVV.

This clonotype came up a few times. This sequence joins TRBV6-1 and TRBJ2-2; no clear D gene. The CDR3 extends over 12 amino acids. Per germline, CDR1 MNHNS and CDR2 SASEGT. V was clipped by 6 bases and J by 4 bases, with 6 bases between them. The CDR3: CASRLITGELFF. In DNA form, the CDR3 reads TGTGCCAGCAGGCTGATCACCGGGGAGCTGTTTTTT.

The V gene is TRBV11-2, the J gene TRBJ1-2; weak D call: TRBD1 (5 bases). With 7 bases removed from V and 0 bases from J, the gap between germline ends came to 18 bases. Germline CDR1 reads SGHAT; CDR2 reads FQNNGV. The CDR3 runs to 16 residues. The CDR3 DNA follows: TGTGCCAGCACCCCGGGGGACTTACGAGCTAACTATGGCTACACCTTC. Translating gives CASTPGDLRANYGYTF.

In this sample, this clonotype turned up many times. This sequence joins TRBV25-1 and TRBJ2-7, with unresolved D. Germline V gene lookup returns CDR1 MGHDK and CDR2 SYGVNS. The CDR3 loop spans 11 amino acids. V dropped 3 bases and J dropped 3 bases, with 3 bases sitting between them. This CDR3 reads CASSDNYEQYF. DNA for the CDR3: TGTGCCAGCAGTGATAACTACGAGCAGTACTTC.